Reported below is one T cell receptor (beta chain). Its antigen remains unidentified. This entry belongs to a study of T cell responses to AZD1222 COVID-19 vaccine. Study results and caveats: Targets within unmutated variant regions were reportedly found for nearly half of spike-specific TCRs. Baseline seropositivity characterized only six AZD1222 recipients. Along spike, vaccine-associated CD4 TCRs were found throughout, with dominance at 160-218 and 743-854. White British ancestry dominated among donors, who included more females, and clonal diversity was possibly underestimated.

In germline, CDR1 is MDHEN, CDR2 SYDVKM. V lost 7 bases and J 1 base, leaving 20 bases between the germline ends. The CDR3 length is 16 residues. Repertoires were generated with immunoSEQ multiplex PCR, while TCRdb's copy carries only in-frame clones and drops some. Of about 56,000 clones listed, over 75% are singletons. The V call is TRBV28, the J call TRBJ2-7, with D possibly TRBD2 on 6 matching bases. This TCR derives from an adult in good health. The sample consisted of peripheral blood, taken on day 0 of AZD1222 vaccination. Here the CDR3 DNA reads TGTGCCAGCACCCCTTCAATAGCGGTTCCTTCCTACGAGCAGTACTTC. It specifies CASTPSIAVPSYEQYF.